This T cell receptor (beta chain) was documented in a study of CD8+ T cells in alopecia areata. Study-level findings and limits: Scalp clonality and expanded CD8+ clones among the top 100 showed significant decreases with tofacitinib. Just one nonresponder means the tie between baseline CD8+ expansion and response stays uncertain.

TCR sequencing used cDNA made by reverse transcription of extracted RNA. The table came from immunoSEQ multiplex PCR; TCRdb's copy has only in-frame clones and leaves some out. The table records more than 150,000 clones, roughly three fifths of them present only once. In regard to this clone: The antigen remains unidentified.

This CDR3 has 10 residues. Germline loops: CDR1 SGHAT, CDR2 FQNNGV. The germline V and J ends were trimmed by 6 bases and 3 bases, with 3 bases remaining between them. The treatment denotes: oral pan-JAK inhibitor, 5-10 mg twice daily. The genes are TRBV11-2 and TRBJ2-7; D ambiguous. This TCR derives from a human donor with alopecia areata. Sequencing used CD4+ T cells sorted from blood, obtained at week 4, from a patient treated with tofacitinib. The CDR3 spells CASSHYEQYF. As DNA, the CDR3 is TGTGCCAGCAGTCACTACGAGCAGTACTTC.